Following are 13 T cell receptor beta chains from one sample sequenced in a study of tumor-infiltrating lymphocytes in oesophageal squamous cell carcinoma. TCRdb recomputed calls from the PCR reads with MiXCR, one row per CDR3 protein. In the table there are 20,000 to 30,000 distinct CDR3 sequences, around 38% of which are singletons. Specimen: esophageal tumor tissue. These receptors were taken from a male donor with esophageal squamous cell carcinoma.

This clonotype was observed at least ten times. The chain employs TRBV27 and TRBJ2-2, with 7 bases fitting TRBD1. CDR1 and CDR2 from the germline V gene are MNHEY and SMNVEV (reference sequence). This CDR3 contains 15 residues. J was trimmed by 6 bases and V by 8 bases; bases with no gene match: 12. CDR3 nucleotide sequence: TGTGCCAGCCGGCGATGGGACAGCCGGTCCGGGGAGCTGTTTTTT. This gives the protein CASRRWDSRSGELFF.

This clonotype has at least ten counts. V gene TRBV10-1 combines with J gene TRBJ1-5; TRBD1 matches at 9 bases. The length of the CDR3 is 20 residues. Germline trimming cut 0 bases from V and 0 bases from J; bases unmatched to any gene: 12. Germline CDR1 is WNHNN and CDR2 is SYGVQD (reference sequence). The chain's CDR3 is CASSESFGQGRIYSNQPQHF. In nucleotides, the CDR3 is TGCGCCAGCAGTGAGTCTTTTGGACAGGGGAGGATTTATAGCAATCAGCCCCAGCATTTT.

The chain carries TRBV30 and TRBJ1-5, with unresolved D. The CDR3 runs to 14 residues. Germline values: CDR1 GTSNPN, CDR2 SVGIG (reference sequence). Trimming stripped 2 bases from V and 2 bases from J, with 10 bases between. CDR3 nucleotide sequence: TGTGCCTGGAGTAAGGGCTTTGGCAATCAGCCCCAGCATTTT. Its protein product is CAWSKGFGNQPQHF.

J is TRBJ2-4 and V is TRBV7-2; D unclear. The DNA matches TRBJ1-2 better at its end, which makes the J call doubtful. Germline V gene data show CDR1 as SGHTA and CDR2 as FQGNSA. CDR3 size: 12 residues. The CDR3 nucleotides are TGTGCCAGCAGCTCGGTCGGCTATGGCTACACCTTC. It specifies CASSSVGYGYTF.

The chain employs TRBV12-3 or TRBV12-4 and TRBJ1-3; 10 bases are shared with TRBD1. Trimming at V came to 8 bases and at J to 0 bases, leaving 10 bases not matched to a gene. CDR3 length: 17 residues. This chain's CDR3 is CASGRTGGFFSGNTIYF. In nucleotides, the CDR3 is TGTGCCAGCGGTAGGACAGGGGGTTTCTTCTCTGGAAACACCATATATTTT.

The rearrangement links TRBV11-2 to TRBJ2-3; 11 positions agree with TRBD2. Germline CDR1 reads SGHAT; CDR2 reads FQNNGV. V shed 3 bases and J 0 bases; nucleotides not matched to a gene: 2. The CDR3 consists of 16 residues. The CDR3 region has the DNA TGTGCCAGCAGCTTGACTAGCGGGGCTAGCACAGATACGCAGTATTTT. Translated, it gives CASSLTSGASTDTQYF.

This clonotype was recorded a few times. Since a much larger clone is just one base distant, this may be a read error. The chain links TRBV5-1 to TRBJ2-3; 11 positions agree with TRBD2. This CDR3 is 18 amino acids long. CDR1 is SGHRS, CDR2 YFSETQ, per germline. The V and J ends lost 2 bases and 14 bases, in that order; junction bases with no gene match: 22. CDR3: CASSFGLAGGRNTGELYF. CDR3 nucleotide sequence: TGCGCCAGCAGCTTCGGTCTAGCGGGGGGTCGGAACACCGGGGAGCTGTATTTT. Full variable domain (outside the CDR3, taken from reference TRBV5-1 and TRBJ2-3): KAGVTQTPRYLIKTRGQQVTLSCSPISGHRSVSWYQQTPGQGLQFLFEYFSETQRNKGNFPGRFSGRQFSNSRSEMNVSTLELGDSALYLCASSFGLAGGRNTGELYFGPGTRLTVL.

This clonotype has at least ten counts. V gene TRBV10-3 combines with J gene TRBJ2-5, with TRBD2 matching 10 bases. V was clipped by 3 bases and J by 2 bases; unmatched bases: 0. This CDR3 is built from 14 residues. Germline V lookup: CDR1 ENHRY, CDR2 SYGVKD. CDR3 DNA: TGTGCCATCAGTGAAGCGGGGGGGCAAGAGACCCAGTACTTC. Translation gives CAISEAGGQETQYF.

The genes are TRBV5-1 and TRBJ2-3; 15 bases are a match to TRBD2. The germline gives CDR1 SGHRS, CDR2 YFSETQ. The V and J ends lost 3 bases and 3 bases, in that order; junction bases with no gene match: 8. This CDR3 spans 18 amino acids. CDR3 sequence: CASSSGLAGGSWTDTQYF. Written as DNA, the CDR3 is TGCGCCAGCAGCTCTGGACTAGCGGGGGGGAGCTGGACAGATACGCAGTATTTT.

This clonotype was detected ten times or more. The chain is built from TRBV12-3 or TRBV12-4 and TRBJ1-1; D is unclear. The CDR3 extends over 14 amino acids. Trimming took 7 bases from V and 1 from J, leaving 13 bases between them. The CDR3, as DNA: TGTGCCAGCACTCCTTCAGCCTCGAACACTGAAGCTTTCTTT. Residues: CASTPSASNTEAFF.

As concerns this clonotype: The junction shows a germline mismatch at one end, possibly a read error. The chain employs TRBV6-5 and TRBJ2-7, with unresolved D. This CDR3 is 12 amino acids long. CDR1 is MNHEY and CDR2 is SVGAGI in the germline V gene. In DNA, the CDR3 is TGCGCCAGCAGAGACTCCTTATACGAGCAGTACTTC. Translated, it gives CASRDSLYEQYF.

This clonotype was detected a few times. This chain links TRBV14 with TRBJ2-7; D unclear. V gave up 3 bases and J gave up 7 bases, with 10 bases separating them. Germline CDR1 and CDR2: SGHDN and FVKESK. This CDR3 is 12 amino acids long. The CDR3 is CASSQSAGEQYF. CDR3 in DNA: TGTGCCAGCAGCCAGTCGGCCGGGGAGCAGTACTTC.

This clonotype was counted between two and nine times. CDR3 bases: TGTGCCAGCAGCGTAGGGGCCCTTCGTAGGGAGACCCAGTACTTC. Translation gives CASSVGALRRETQYF. The chain combines TRBV9 with TRBJ2-5, with no clear D. The CDR3 runs to 15 residues. Germline V CDR1 and CDR2: SGDLS, YYNGEE. Trimming took off 0 bases at V and 5 bases at J, with 14 bases between the two ends. The full variable domain, its missing parts supplied by reference TRBV9 and TRBJ2-5, is DSGVTQTPKHLITATGQRVTLRCSPRSGDLSVYWYQQSLDQGLQFLIQYYNGEERAKGNILERFSAQQFPDLHSELNLSSLELGDSALYFCASSVGALRRETQYFGPGTRLLVL.